The 18 T cell receptor beta chains below all came from one sample that was sequenced in a study of early T cells in non-severe SARS-CoV-2 infection. TCRdb redid the calling of the 5' RACE reads with MiXCR, one entry per CDR3 protein. The data contain 25,000 to 30,000 distinct CDR3 sequences, roughly 4.1% of them singletons. The sequencing input was whole blood. The receptors here all came from an adult who was a healthcare worker with PCR-confirmed SARS-CoV-2 infection or an uninfected control (not recorded which).

At least ten counts were recorded for this clonotype. The chain couples TRBV12-3 or TRBV12-4 to TRBJ1-6; tentative D call: TRBD1 (6 bases). The CDR3 sequence is 14 residues long. Trimming stripped 3 bases from V and 9 bases from J, with 12 bases between. The CDR3 DNA follows: TGTGCCAGCAGTTTCACACAGGGAGGTTCACCCCTCCACTTT. Residues: CASSFTQGGSPLHF.

This clonotype was seen a handful of times. The chain combines TRBV10-2 with TRBJ1-5; 8 nucleotides line up with TRBD1. Germline lookup yields CDR1 WSHSY and CDR2 SAAADI. Trimming removed 5 bases from V and 6 bases from J; junction bases left unmatched: 3. The CDR3 is made up of 13 amino acids. The CDR3 loop is CASSNRGTQPQHF. The CDR3 nucleotides are TGCGCCAGCAGTAACAGGGGGACTCAGCCCCAGCATTTT.

The chain links TRBV7-2 to TRBJ2-3; no reliable D call. From germline, CDR1 is SGHTA and CDR2 FQGNSA. This CDR3 region has 12 residues. The V and J ends lost 5 bases and 8 bases respectively, with 11 bases between them. CDR3 loop: CASSDFVGTQYF. CDR3 nucleotides: TGTGCCAGCAGCGATTTTGTCGGTACGCAGTATTTT.

In its sample, this clonotype was seen a few times. V and J are TRBV28 and TRBJ2-1; tentative D call: TRBD2 (6 bases). CDR3 size: 13 residues. The germline V gene has CDR1 MDHEN and CDR2 SYDVKM. V shed 8 bases and J shed 4 bases, with 12 bases lying between them. This chain's CDR3 is CASLDGGYNEQFF. The DNA of the CDR3 is TGTGCCAGCCTAGACGGGGGATACAATGAGCAGTTCTTC.

This clonotype came up a few times. This sequence joins TRBV30 and TRBJ1-1; D is unclear. The V end lost 3 bases, the J end lost 5 bases, and 16 bases lay between the germline ends. In germline, CDR1 is GTSNPN, CDR2 SVGIG (reference sequence). The CDR3 has 14 residues. CDR3 protein: CAWRLGRRDTEAFF. The CDR3 DNA reads as TGTGCCTGGAGGCTAGGCAGGAGGGATACTGAAGCTTTCTTT.

This clonotype was observed at least ten times. This rearrangement joins TRBV4-3 to TRBJ2-3; D is unresolved. The CDR3 runs to 15 residues. Trimming removed 0 bases at V and 0 bases at J, with 7 bases between. Germline V gene sequence: CDR1 LGHNA, CDR2 YSLEER. The CDR3 loop reads CASSQDRVSTDTQYF. DNA of the CDR3: TGCGCCAGCAGCCAAGATCGGGTTAGCACAGATACGCAGTATTTT.

This clonotype was seen only a few times. The chain joins TRBV7-9 to TRBJ1-1, with no clear D. Per the germline V gene, CDR1 is SEHNR and CDR2 is FQNEAQ (reference sequence). The CDR3 is made up of 13 amino acids. Trimming removed 0 bases from V and 7 bases from J, with 9 bases in between. The CDR3 loop reads CASSLARIGEAFF. The CDR3 coding sequence is TGTGCCAGCAGCTTAGCGCGGATAGGTGAAGCTTTCTTT.

This clonotype has a count of ten or more. The chain couples TRBV12-3 or TRBV12-4 to TRBJ2-2; 11 nucleotides line up with TRBD2. The junction had 8 bases not matched to a gene; V was cut back by 4 bases and J by 4 bases. The CDR3 is 17 amino acids. The CDR3 DNA follows: TGTGCCAGCAGTTCTACATCTAGCGGGGGGCTCACCGGGGAGCTGTTTTTT. The encoded protein is CASSSTSSGGLTGELFF.

In its sample, this clonotype was seen many times. The V gene is TRBV10-1, the J gene TRBJ2-2; D uncertain. CDR3 length: 12 amino acids. V gave up 2 bases and J gave up 8 bases, with 6 bases separating them. Per germline, CDR1 WNHNN and CDR2 SYGVQD (reference sequence). Here the CDR3 DNA reads TGCGCCAGCAGTGAGAGGGCAGGGGAGCTGTTTTTT. It translates to CASSERAGELFF.

This clonotype was observed at least ten times. The chain is built from TRBV20-1 and TRBJ1-2; the D is unclear. The ends were cut back, 3 bases at V and 4 bases at J, with 12 bases in the middle. The CDR3 is made up of 13 amino acids. Germline CDR1 reads DFQATT; CDR2 reads SNEGSKA (reference sequence). The CDR3 spells CSASPPDGYGYTF. CDR3 sequence (DNA): TGCAGTGCTAGCCCCCCCGACGGCTATGGCTACACCTTC.

This clonotype has ten or more counts. V usage is TRBV20-1 and J usage is TRBJ1-1, with TRBD1 matching over 10 bases. CDR1 DFQATT and CDR2 SNEGSKA come from the germline V gene (reference sequence). The J segment lost 10 bases and the V segment lost 6 bases, leaving 11 bases of the junction unmatched. The CDR3 extends over 13 amino acids. In DNA, the CDR3 is TGCAGTGCCGACCGGGACAGGGGCTTGTTAGCTTTCTTT. It specifies CSADRDRGLLAFF.

The J gene is TRBJ2-3, the V gene TRBV28; D remains unclear. V lost 8 bases and J lost 1, with 10 bases in between. Germline V CDR1 and CDR2: MDHEN, SYDVKM. The CDR3 runs to 13 residues. The CDR3 coding sequence is TGTGCCAGCGAAGAACGCCGCACAGATACGCAGTATTTT. Protein product: CASEERRTDTQYF. Looking up the rest from reference TRBV28 and TRBJ2-3 gives the full variable domain: DVKVTQSSRYLVKRTGEKVFLECVQDMDHENMFWYRQDPGLGLRLIYFSYDVKMKEKGDIPEGYSVSREKKERFSLILESASTNQTSMYLCASEERRTDTQYFGPGTRLTVL.

This clonotype was observed many times. This sequence joins TRBV20-1 and TRBJ2-7, with TRBD1 matching over 10 bases. With V trimmed by 8 bases and J by 4 bases, 8 bases remained unmatched. The CDR3 consists of 13 residues. CDR1 and CDR2 from the germline V gene are DFQATT and SNEGSKA (reference sequence). Written as DNA, the CDR3 is TGCAGTCAGAGACAGGGGGCTTTATACGAGCAGTACTTC. This sequence encodes CSQRQGALYEQYF.

This clonotype turned up a few times. The genes are TRBV28 and TRBJ2-5, with TRBD1 matching 10 bases. Per the germline V gene, CDR1 is MDHEN and CDR2 is SYDVKM. The V gene end was trimmed by 3 bases and the J gene end by 2 bases; junction bases not matched to a gene: 12. There are 18 residues in the CDR3. CDR3 in amino acids: CASSFPTGDRGSQETQYF. The DNA for the CDR3 is TGTGCCAGCAGTTTCCCAACTGGGGACAGGGGTAGTCAAGAGACCCAGTACTTC. Using reference TRBV28 and TRBJ2-5 for the parts outside the CDR3, the full variable domain is DVKVTQSSRYLVKRTGEKVFLECVQDMDHENMFWYRQDPGLGLRLIYFSYDVKMKEKGDIPEGYSVSREKKERFSLILESASTNQTSMYLCASSFPTGDRGSQETQYFGPGTRLLVL.

In this sample, this clonotype turned up many times. This chain joins TRBV29-1 and TRBJ1-2, with 9 bases aligning to TRBD1. Germline V gene data show CDR1 as SQVTM and CDR2 as ANQGSEA. The junction had 4 bases not matched to a gene; V was cut back by 7 bases and J by 7 bases. CDR3 length: 11 residues. The CDR3 loop reads CSGDREAGYTF. DNA of the CDR3: TGCAGCGGGGACAGGGAAGCTGGCTACACCTTC.

This clonotype was seen at least ten times. This chain uses TRBV30 with TRBJ1-1, with unresolved D. The CDR3 spans 12 residues. The germline V gene has CDR1 GTSNPN and CDR2 SVGIG (reference sequence). V lost 1 base and J lost 3, with 6 bases in between. The CDR3: CAWSAMYTEAFF. The CDR3 bases are TGTGCCTGGAGTGCGATGTACACTGAAGCTTTCTTT.

This clonotype was seen repeatedly, ten times or more. This chain uses TRBV7-2 with TRBJ2-7; 7 nucleotides align to TRBD2. CDR3 size: 15 residues. The junction had 14 bases not matched to a gene; V was cut back by 9 bases and J by 3 bases. CDR1 and CDR2 (germline): SGHTA, FQGNSA. CDR3 sequence: CASTDPWRGIYEQYF. CDR3 in DNA: TGTGCCAGTACTGACCCCTGGCGGGGGATCTACGAGCAGTACTTC.

This clonotype has just a few counts. At one boundary the junction diverges from the germline segment, which might be a read error. The chain uses TRBV2 and TRBJ1-5; D unclear. The CDR3 totals 12 residues. The germline gives CDR1 SNHLY, CDR2 FYNNEI. CDR3 residues: CASSEAREPQQF. CDR3 nucleotide sequence: TGTGCCAGCAGTGAAGCAAGGGAGCCCCAGCAATTT. The full variable domain, in which reference TRBV2 and TRBJ1-5 provide the parts outside the CDR3, is EPEVTQTPSHQVTQMGQEVILRCVPISNHLYFYWYRQILGQKVEFLVSFYNNEISEKSEIFDDQFSVERPDGSNFTLKIRSTKLEDSAMYFCASSEAREPQQFGDGTRLSIL.